The 30 T cell receptor beta chains below were found in one sample sequenced in a study of blood T cell repertoires in COVID-19. This table comes from immunoSEQ multiplex PCR, and its TCRdb copy is limited to in-frame clones, with some not included. The data contain around 130,000 clones, 88% of them seen just once; the ten biggest clones take up 2.5%. What was sequenced was peripheral blood. These receptors were obtained from a human donor with COVID-19, enrolled during active disease. The donor label of this sample is uncertain.

The V gene is TRBV5-1, the J gene TRBJ2-1; 14 nucleotides line up with TRBD2. CDR3 length: 15 residues. Germline values: CDR1 SGHRS, CDR2 YFSETQ. The J segment lost 6 bases and the V segment lost 4 bases, leaving 3 bases of the junction unmatched. The CDR3 coding sequence is TGCGCCAGCAGCATAGGGACTAGCGGGAGCAATGAGCAGTTCTTC. Its protein product is CASSIGTSGSNEQFF.

This sequence joins TRBV5-1 and TRBJ2-3; 12 bases match TRBD2. With 0 bases clipped from V and 1 base from J, the junction kept 3 bases outside the gene matches. CDR1 is SGHRS, CDR2 YFSETQ, per germline. This CDR3 is built from 17 residues. In nucleotides, the CDR3 is TGCGCCAGCAGCTTGGGGACTAGCGGGGTGGGCACAGATACGCAGTATTTT. Translating gives CASSLGTSGVGTDTQYF.

The chain carries TRBV6-5 and TRBJ1-5; tentatively, D is TRBD1 (6 bases). The CDR3 is 13 residues long. V was clipped by 5 bases and J by 3 bases, with 8 bases between them. Germline V gene lookup returns CDR1 MNHEY and CDR2 SVGAGI. The CDR3 DNA reads as TGTGCCAGCAGTACAGGGTACAATCAGCCCCAGCATTTT. Protein sequence: CASSTGYNQPQHF.

The chain carries TRBV29-1 and TRBJ2-4, with D perhaps matching TRBD1 (5 bases). From germline, CDR1 is SQVTM and CDR2 ANQGSEA. CDR3 length equals 12 residues. The ends were cut back, 6 bases at V and 3 bases at J, with 9 bases in the middle. The CDR3 loop is CSVAQGKNIQYF. CDR3 DNA sequence: TGCAGCGTCGCCCAGGGCAAAAACATTCAGTACTTC.

The V and J genes are TRBV30 and TRBJ1-4; D is undetermined. V lost 2 bases and J 5 bases, leaving 6 bases between the germline ends. There are 12 residues in the CDR3. Germline lookup yields CDR1 GTSNPN and CDR2 SVGIG (reference sequence). CDR3 residues: CAWSSGNEKLFF. CDR3 nucleotide sequence: TGTGCCTGGAGTTCGGGAAATGAAAAACTGTTTTTT. The full variable domain, with the rest looked up from reference TRBV30 and TRBJ1-4, is SQTIHQWPATLVQPVGSPLSLECTVEGTSNPNLYWYRQAAGRGLQLLFYSVGIGQISSEVPQNLSASRPQDRQFILSSKKLLLSDSGFYLCAWSSGNEKLFFGSGTQLSVL.

V is TRBV18 and J is TRBJ1-5; unclear D gene. With 6 bases removed from V and 0 bases from J, the gap between germline ends came to 15 bases. The CDR3 consists of 16 residues. Germline values: CDR1 KGHSH, CDR2 LQKENI. The CDR3: CASSSTYGDSNQPQHF. The CDR3 coding sequence is TGTGCCAGCTCTTCCACCTACGGGGATAGCAATCAGCCCCAGCATTTT.

V and J are TRBV5-8 and TRBJ2-1; D perhaps matches TRBD2 (6 bases). Trimming took off 6 bases at V and 3 bases at J, with 10 bases between the two ends. The CDR3 runs 13 residues. CDR1 is SGHTS and CDR2 is YDEGEE in the germline V gene. CDR3 in DNA: TGTGCCAGCAACTCGCGGGGCTACAATGAGCAGTTCTTC. This sequence encodes CASNSRGYNEQFF.

There are a few counts of this clone. This chain joins TRBV4-1 and TRBJ1-2; tentatively, D is TRBD1 (5 bases). Germline V CDR1 and CDR2: MGHRA, YSYEKL. Deletions cut 3 bases from V and 8 bases from J, with 22 bases between. The CDR3 totals 16 residues. The CDR3: CASSHPPRGGAGGYTF. The CDR3 coding sequence is TGCGCCAGCAGCCACCCTCCCCGAGGAGGGGCCGGGGGCTACACCTTC.

The chain carries TRBV11-1 and TRBJ1-2; TRBD1 aligns across 10 bases. After removal of 1 base from V and 4 bases from J, the junction contained 0 bases not matched to a gene. The length of the CDR3 is 14 residues. In germline, CDR1 is SGHAT, CDR2 FQDESV (reference sequence). The CDR3 protein is CASSLGQGAYGYTF. Here the CDR3 DNA reads TGTGCCAGCAGCTTAGGACAGGGGGCCTATGGCTACACCTTC.

The chain is built from TRBV3-1 (or the pseudogene TRBV3-2) and TRBJ2-5; 12 bases line up with TRBD2. The germline gives CDR1 LGHDT, CDR2 YNNKEL (reference sequence). CDR3 length equals 19 residues. The V gene end was trimmed by 1 base and the J gene end by 5 bases; junction bases not matched to a gene: 14. The CDR3 region is CASSQGGTSGPPRHETQYF. CDR3 bases: TGTGCCAGCAGCCAAGGAGGGACTAGCGGGCCCCCCAGGCATGAGACCCAGTACTTC.

The table lists this clone with a few counts. The chain carries TRBV11-2 and TRBJ2-7; 8 bases map to TRBD1. This CDR3 region has 15 residues. Trimming cost V 5 bases and J 1 base; bases outside gene matches: 7. Germline values: CDR1 SGHAT, CDR2 FQNNGV. The CDR3 region is CASSDPGTGSYEQYF. In nucleotides, the CDR3 is TGTGCCAGCAGCGACCCCGGGACAGGTTCCTACGAGCAGTACTTC.

This clone showed up just a few times. This chain connects TRBV4-2 to TRBJ1-5, with a weak D call TRBD1 (5 bases). The CDR3 is 16 residues long. V was pared by 3 bases and J by 3 bases, with 15 bases between. Germline-derived CDR1 and CDR2 are LGHNA and YNFKEQ. CDR3 sequence (DNA): TGTGCCAGCAGCCAGGGGGAGGGGCTGGTCAATCAGCCCCAGCATTTT. Amino acids: CASSQGEGLVNQPQHF.

A few counts support this clone. The chain has TRBV11-3 and TRBJ2-1, with unresolved D. The V end lost 5 bases, the J end lost 8 bases, and 10 bases lay between the germline ends. The germline V gene encodes CDR1 SGHNT and CDR2 YENEEA. CDR3 length: 12 amino acids. The CDR3 spells CASSTTVHEQFF. CDR3 DNA sequence: TGTGCCAGCAGCACCACAGTGCATGAGCAGTTCTTC.

The chain has TRBV11-2 and TRBJ2-5; 9 bases match TRBD2. The J segment lost 3 bases and the V segment lost 4 bases, leaving 12 bases of the junction unmatched. Germline V gene sequence: CDR1 SGHAT, CDR2 FQNNGV. The length of the CDR3 is 17 residues. CDR3 coding DNA: TGTGCCAGCAGCTCTAGGGGGGCTAGCGGGGTCAAAGAGACCCAGTACTTC. Protein product: CASSSRGASGVKETQYF.

The V gene is TRBV5-5, the J gene TRBJ2-7, with TRBD2 as a possible D gene (6 bases). Per germline, CDR1 SGHKS and CDR2 YYEKEE (reference sequence). Trimming cost V 5 bases and J 6 bases, with 21 bases left between them. CDR3 length: 15 amino acids. CDR3 loop: CASSPRMAEGLEQYF. The CDR3 region has the DNA TGTGCCAGCAGTCCGAGGATGGCGGAGGGGCTCGAGCAGTACTTC.

The chain employs TRBV5-1 and TRBJ1-6; D is perhaps TRBD1 (6 bases). Trimming took 0 bases from V and 7 from J, leaving 11 bases between them. The CDR3 runs to 15 residues. Germline CDR1 is SGHRS and CDR2 is YFSETQ. CDR3 sequence reads: CASSLDGQGNSPLHF. DNA for the CDR3: TGCGCCAGCAGCTTGGACGGTCAGGGGAATTCACCCCTCCACTTT.

The chain uses TRBV30 and TRBJ1-1; no clear D gene. This CDR3 is 11 amino acids long. The ends were cut back, 7 bases at V and 11 bases at J, with 17 bases in the middle. Germline loops: CDR1 GTSNPN, CDR2 SVGIG (reference sequence). In DNA form, the CDR3 reads TGTGCCTCCACCCTGGCCCAAGCGGCTTTCTTT. Amino acid sequence: CASTLAQAAFF.

This chain uses TRBV7-8 with TRBJ1-2; a weak D match, TRBD1 (6 bases). The CDR3 totals 12 residues. The germline gives CDR1 SGHVS, CDR2 FQNEAQ. Deletions cut 5 bases from V and 4 bases from J, with 8 bases between. The CDR3 is CASSPGAYGYTF. The CDR3 coding sequence is TGTGCCAGCAGCCCAGGGGCCTATGGCTACACCTTC.

This chain links TRBV5-5 with TRBJ1-6; 9 nucleotides match TRBD1. Trimming cost V 2 bases and J 5 bases; bases outside gene matches: 8. Germline-derived CDR1 and CDR2 are SGHKS and YYEKEE (reference sequence). The CDR3 has 17 residues. The chain's CDR3 is CASSFQQGADDNSPLHF. The CDR3 DNA is TGTGCCAGCAGCTTCCAACAGGGGGCTGATGATAATTCACCCCTCCACTTT. Combining the CDR3 with reference TRBV5-5 and TRBJ1-6 gives the whole variable domain DAGVTQSPTHLIKTRGQQVTLRCSPISGHKSVSWYQQVLGQGPQFIFQYYEKEERGRGNFPDRFSARQFPNYSSELNVNALLLGDSALYLCASSFQQGADDNSPLHFGNGTRLTVT.

The chain is built from TRBV11-3 and TRBJ1-1; D is unresolved. The V and J ends lost 1 base and 2 bases respectively, with 11 bases between them. The CDR3 totals 15 residues. The germline V gene has CDR1 SGHNT and CDR2 YENEEA. The CDR3 reads CASSLVRQVNTEAFF. Written as DNA, the CDR3 is TGTGCCAGCAGCTTAGTCCGGCAGGTCAACACTGAAGCTTTCTTT.

The V gene is TRBV7-9, the J gene TRBJ1-6; tentatively, D is TRBD1 (6 bases). Germline CDR1 SEHNR, CDR2 FQNEAQ (reference sequence). CDR3 size: 13 residues. Trimming pared 3 bases from V and 6 bases from J, leaving 6 bases between. CDR3 region: CASSLGANSPLHF. DNA for the CDR3: TGTGCCAGCAGCTTGGGGGCTAATTCACCCCTCCACTTT. Full variable domain (rest looked up from reference TRBV7-9 and TRBJ1-6): DTGVSQNPRHKITKRGQNVTFRCDPISEHNRLYWYRQTLGQGPEFLTYFQNEAQLEKSRLLSDRFSAERPKGSFSTLEIQRTEQGDSAMYLCASSLGANSPLHFGNGTRLTVT.

The CDR3 DNA is TGTGCCAGCAGCGCCGGGACTAACTACAATGAGCAGTTCTTC. It codes for CASSAGTNYNEQFF. This chain uses TRBV2 with TRBJ2-1; 7 bases match TRBD2. In germline, CDR1 is SNHLY, CDR2 FYNNEI. The CDR3 runs 14 residues. Unmatched junction bases numbered 5, after V lost 6 bases and J lost 3 bases.

The V call is TRBV5-1, the J call TRBJ2-2; TRBD2 matches at 7 bases. With 2 bases clipped from V and 4 bases from J, the junction kept 8 bases outside the gene matches. Germline assignment: CDR1 SGHRS and CDR2 YFSETQ. This CDR3 region has 16 residues. The CDR3 loop is CASSLSGGSGTGELFF. In DNA, the CDR3 is TGCGCCAGCAGCTTATCGGGCGGGAGTGGCACCGGGGAGCTGTTTTTT. Drawing the rest from reference TRBV5-1 and TRBJ2-2, the complete variable domain is KAGVTQTPRYLIKTRGQQVTLSCSPISGHRSVSWYQQTPGQGLQFLFEYFSETQRNKGNFPGRFSGRQFSNSRSEMNVSTLELGDSALYLCASSLSGGSGTGELFFGEGSRLTVL.

The rearrangement joins TRBV11-3 to TRBJ1-6, with D perhaps TRBD1 (5 bases). Germline V gives CDR1 SGHNT, CDR2 YENEEA. V was trimmed by 3 bases and J by 7 bases, leaving 10 bases between them. CDR3 length equals 14 residues. The CDR3 loop reads CASSFDSTNSPLHF. CDR3 bases: TGTGCCAGCAGCTTCGACAGCACGAATTCACCCCTCCACTTT. Supplemented by reference TRBV11-3 and TRBJ1-6, the full variable domain reads EAGVVQSPRYKIIEKKQPVAFWCNPISGHNTLYWYLQNLGQGPELLIRYENEEAVDDSQLPKDRFSAERLKGVDSTLKIQPAELGDSAVYLCASSFDSTNSPLHFGNGTRLTVT.

The chain is built from TRBV10-3 and TRBJ1-1, with TRBD1 matching 8 bases. CDR1 is ENHRY, CDR2 SYGVKD, per germline. There are 13 residues in the CDR3. The V and J ends lost 3 bases and 5 bases, in that order; junction bases with no gene match: 2. The CDR3 is CAISETGGTEAFF. The CDR3, as DNA: TGTGCCATCAGTGAAACAGGGGGAACTGAAGCTTTCTTT.

The rearrangement joins TRBV12-3 or TRBV12-4 to TRBJ1-2; the D is unclear. The ends were cut back, 6 bases at V and 8 bases at J, with 16 bases in the middle. This CDR3 comprises 13 residues. CDR3: CASRRRPGRGYTF. In nucleotides, the CDR3 is TGTGCCAGCAGGAGACGGCCGGGGAGGGGCTACACCTTC.

The V gene is TRBV6-5, the J gene TRBJ1-1; 7 nucleotides align to TRBD1. CDR1 and CDR2 from the germline V gene are MNHEY and SVGAGI. This CDR3 has 13 residues. V dropped 0 bases and J dropped 6; count of bases not matched to a gene: 1. The CDR3 region has the DNA TGTGCCAGCAGTTACTCCGGGACAGCTGAAGCTTTCTTT. It translates to CASSYSGTAEAFF.

The rearrangement links TRBV9 to TRBJ1-1; D is possibly TRBD1 (6 bases). This CDR3 spans 13 amino acids. Germline V lookup: CDR1 SGDLS, CDR2 YYNGEE. Trimming removed 4 bases from V and 7 bases from J, with 14 bases in between. CDR3: CASSLNYRDEAFF. The CDR3 region has the DNA TGTGCCAGCAGCTTAAACTACAGGGATGAAGCTTTCTTT.

The V gene is TRBV25-1, the J gene TRBJ2-3; 12 bases match TRBD1. This CDR3 has 18 amino acids. Unmatched junction bases numbered 8, after V lost 4 bases and J lost 0 bases. The germline V gene encodes CDR1 MGHDK and CDR2 SYGVNS. Here the CDR3 DNA reads TGTGCCAGCAGTGCCACCGGGACAGGGGGCCCTAGCACAGATACGCAGTATTTT. Protein sequence: CASSATGTGGPSTDTQYF.

The rearrangement links TRBV5-6 to TRBJ1-6, with a tentative D call TRBD1 (6 bases). In germline, CDR1 is SGHDT, CDR2 YYEEEE. V was pared by 0 bases and J by 7 bases, with 17 bases between. This CDR3 is 17 amino acids long. CDR3: CASSLEGVGGWNSPLHF. The CDR3 nucleotides are TGTGCCAGCAGCTTGGAGGGGGTAGGGGGTTGGAATTCACCCCTCCACTTT. The full variable domain, rest sourced from reference TRBV5-6 and TRBJ1-6, is DAGVTQSPTHLIKTRGQQVTLRCSPKSGHDTVSWYQQALGQGPQFIFQYYEEEERQRGNFPDRFSGHQFPNYSSELNVNALLLGDSALYLCASSLEGVGGWNSPLHFGNGTRLTVT.